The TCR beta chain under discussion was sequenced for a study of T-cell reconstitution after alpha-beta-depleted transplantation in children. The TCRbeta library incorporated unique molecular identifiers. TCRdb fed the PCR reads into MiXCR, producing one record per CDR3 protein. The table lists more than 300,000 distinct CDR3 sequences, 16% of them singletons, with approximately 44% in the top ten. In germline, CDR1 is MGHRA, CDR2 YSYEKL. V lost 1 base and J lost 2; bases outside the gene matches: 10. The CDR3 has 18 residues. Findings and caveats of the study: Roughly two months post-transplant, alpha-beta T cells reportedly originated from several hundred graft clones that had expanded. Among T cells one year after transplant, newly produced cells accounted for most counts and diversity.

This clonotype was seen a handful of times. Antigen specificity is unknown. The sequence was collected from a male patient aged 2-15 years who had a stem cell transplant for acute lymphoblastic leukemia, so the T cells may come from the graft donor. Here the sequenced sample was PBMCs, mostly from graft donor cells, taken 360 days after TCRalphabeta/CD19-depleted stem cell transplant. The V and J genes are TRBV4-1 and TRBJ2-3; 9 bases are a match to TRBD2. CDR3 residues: CASSQGPVRLAATDTQYF. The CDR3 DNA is TGCGCCAGCAGCCAAGGCCCGGTCAGACTAGCGGCCACAGATACGCAGTATTTT.